The 7 T cell receptor beta chains below come from one sample, sequenced in a study of T-cell memory formation after mild COVID-19. From the 5' RACE reads, TCRdb called clonotypes with MiXCR, one entry per CDR3 protein. The table lists 250,000 to 350,000 distinct CDR3 sequences, roughly a fifth of them singletons, with around 21% in the top ten. Sequencing was done on a sample of PBMCs or a T cell subset sorted from them (not recorded which). Source of these receptors: a young man who had mild COVID-19 (a few samples of this study predate the infection). Cell type and time point are not known.

The chain joins TRBV7-9 to TRBJ1-5, with TRBD1 matching over 7 bases. This CDR3 region has 16 residues. V lost 4 bases, J lost 6 bases, and 12 bases stayed unmatched. CDR1 is SEHNR and CDR2 is FQNEAQ in the germline V gene (reference sequence). The CDR3 DNA is TGTGCCAGCAGCTCAGGGAGGGGGCCGAGAGTTCAGCCCCAGCATTTT. It translates to CASSSGRGPRVQPQHF.

This clonotype showed up just a few times. This chain uses TRBV5-1 with TRBJ2-1; the D gene could be TRBD1 or TRBD2 (5 bases each). This CDR3 has 14 amino acids. The V end lost 4 bases, the J end lost 6 bases, and 14 bases lay between the germline ends. The germline CDR1 and CDR2 sequences are SGHRS and YFSETQ. CDR3 sequence (DNA): TGCGCCAGCAGCCTTAGGCGTGGGGGCAATGAGCAGTTCTTC. It is translated as CASSLRRGGNEQFF.

This clonotype was counted a few times. This sequence joins TRBV20-1 and TRBJ1-5; TRBD1 is a possible D gene (5 bases). There are 14 residues in the CDR3. Per germline, CDR1 DFQATT and CDR2 SNEGSKA (reference sequence). The V and J ends lost 0 bases and 5 bases respectively, with 11 bases between them. The CDR3 DNA reads as TGCAGTGCTAGAGATCTGAGGGGCTATCAGCCCCAGCATTTT. Its translation is CSARDLRGYQPQHF.

CDR3 nucleotide sequence: TGTGCCAGCAGCTTGCGGGACAGCGGCACTGAAGCTTTCTTT. As protein: CASSLRDSGTEAFF. The rearrangement joins TRBV3-1 to TRBJ1-1, with TRBD1 identical over 7 bases. The CDR3 runs to 14 residues. Germline values: CDR1 LGHDT, CDR2 YNNKEL (reference sequence). With V trimmed by 5 bases and J by 4 bases, 7 bases remained unmatched.

CDR3 nucleotide sequence: TGTGCCAGCAGCTTGGGGAGTGTGGGAGCCCTGAACACTGAAGCTTTCTTT. Translated: CASSLGSVGALNTEAFF. The J gene is TRBJ1-1, the V gene TRBV5-5; no reliable D call. The germline CDR1 and CDR2 sequences are SGHKS and YYEKEE (reference sequence). With 0 bases removed from V and 0 bases from J, the gap between germline ends came to 15 bases. This CDR3 is built from 17 residues.

V gene TRBV11-2 combines with J gene TRBJ2-1; TRBD1 agrees at 9 bases. This CDR3 contains 15 residues. The V gene end was trimmed by 5 bases and the J gene end by 8 bases; junction bases not matched to a gene: 10. In germline, CDR1 is SGHAT, CDR2 FQNNGV. The DNA of the CDR3 is TGTGCCAGCAGCGCCCGGGGACAGGGAGGTTATGAGCAGTTCTTC. It translates to CASSARGQGGYEQFF.

This clonotype was counted between two and nine times. The CDR3 bases are TGTGCCAGCAGCTTTCCCGGATACATGGGAGGCTACACCTTC. Protein: CASSFPGYMGGYTF. This sequence joins TRBV7-2 and TRBJ1-2; D remains unclear. Deletions cut 3 bases from V and 8 bases from J, with 16 bases between. There are 14 residues in the CDR3. CDR1 and CDR2 (germline): SGHTA, FQGNSA.